The 15 T cell receptor beta chains below all came from one sample that was sequenced in a study of T cell responses to AZD1222 COVID-19 vaccine. Generated by immunoSEQ multiplex PCR, the TCRdb table keeps only in-frame clones and is missing some. This sample has more than 140,000 clones, with around nine tenths found just once. Specimen: peripheral blood, collected on day 0 of AZD1222 vaccination. The receptors shown here come from an adult in good health.

The V and J genes are TRBV6-5 and TRBJ2-7; TRBD2 agrees at 13 bases. With V trimmed by 6 bases and J by 5 bases, 4 bases remained unmatched. CDR1 is MNHEY and CDR2 is SVGAGI in the germline V gene. The CDR3 spans 14 residues. The CDR3, as DNA: TGTGCCAGCAGATCCGGGACTAGCGGGGACGAGCAGTACTTC. As protein: CASRSGTSGDEQYF.

The chain links TRBV9 to TRBJ1-2; the match to TRBD1 covers 12 bases. The length of the CDR3 is 14 residues. Per the germline V gene, CDR1 is SGDLS and CDR2 is YYNGEE. The V and J ends lost 5 bases and 4 bases, in that order; junction bases with no gene match: 3. CDR3 in DNA: TGTGCCAGCAGTCCGGGACAGGGGGCCTATGGCTACACCTTC. This gives the protein CASSPGQGAYGYTF.

CDR3 DNA: TGTGCCAGTAGTATGGACAGTAACTATGGCTACACCTTC. It yields the protein CASSMDSNYGYTF. V gene TRBV19 combines with J gene TRBJ1-2; the D gene is possibly TRBD1 (6 bases). The CDR3 is made up of 13 amino acids. The germline V gene encodes CDR1 LNHDA and CDR2 SQIVND (reference sequence). Trimming shortened V by 3 bases and J by 1 base, and 6 bases separated the two germline ends. The variable domain in full, with the rest retrieved from reference TRBV19 and TRBJ1-2, is DGGITQSPKYLFRKEGQNVTLSCEQNLNHDAMYWYRQDPGQGLRLIYYSQIVNDFQKGDIAEGYSVSREKKESFPLTVTSAQKNPTAFYLCASSMDSNYGYTFGSGTRLTVV.

The CDR3 region is CASSLRGGPSYEQYF. DNA of the CDR3: TGTGCCAGCAGTCTCAGAGGGGGACCCTCCTACGAGCAGTACTTC. V usage is TRBV25-1 and J usage is TRBJ2-7, with TRBD1 as a possible D gene (6 bases). The CDR3 extends over 15 amino acids. V gave up 5 bases and J gave up 0 bases, with 14 bases separating them. Looked up from germline, CDR1 is MGHDK and CDR2 is SYGVNS.

This clone was detected only once. The chain links TRBV7-6 to TRBJ2-1; unclear D gene. Per germline, CDR1 SGHVS and CDR2 FNYEAQ. This CDR3 comprises 14 residues. V shed 1 base and J shed 6 bases, with 10 bases lying between them. CDR3 sequence: CASSLVGYPNEQFF. CDR3 nucleotide sequence: TGTGCCAGCAGCTTAGTAGGCTACCCCAATGAGCAGTTCTTC.

Regarding this clone: At the DNA level, this CDR3 is encoded by other sequences in the same sample as well. J is TRBJ1-5 and V is TRBV15, with TRBD1 matching 8 bases. Germline V gene sequence: CDR1 LNHNV, CDR2 YYDKDF (reference sequence). V gave up 0 bases and J gave up 4 bases; unmatched junction bases: 5. The CDR3 covers 16 residues. For the CDR3, the DNA is TGTGCCACCAGCAGAGACAGACAGGGGAATAATCAGCCCCAGCATTTT. As protein: CATSRDRQGNNQPQHF.

The chain couples TRBV4-3 to TRBJ1-4; D remains unclear. The CDR3 sequence is 17 residues long. The germline CDR1 and CDR2 sequences are LGHNA and YSLEER. The V end was cut by 0 bases, the J end by 0 bases, with 11 bases between. The CDR3 nucleotides are TGCGCCAGCAGCCAAGACCTATACAGTGCAACTAATGAAAAACTGTTTTTT. Translating it yields CASSQDLYSATNEKLFF.

The chain carries TRBV28 and TRBJ1-2; 7 bases match TRBD1. CDR1 is MDHEN and CDR2 is SYDVKM in the germline V gene. This CDR3 has 13 residues. J was trimmed by 4 bases and V by 8 bases; bases with no gene match: 7. CDR3 loop: CASRRQGGYGYTF. In DNA, the CDR3 is TGTGCCAGCCGAAGACAGGGCGGCTATGGCTACACCTTC.

The rearrangement joins TRBV19 to TRBJ2-7, with 7 bases lining up with TRBD1. J was trimmed by 0 bases and V by 8 bases; bases with no gene match: 4. The CDR3 totals 13 residues. Germline V gene sequence: CDR1 LNHDA, CDR2 SQIVND (reference sequence). The DNA for the CDR3 is TGTGCCAGTGCCGGGACAGCCTCCTACGAGCAGTACTTC. As protein: CASAGTASYEQYF.

The chain joins TRBV5-4 to TRBJ1-1; 7 nucleotides agree with TRBD1. The ends lost 0 bases at V and 9 bases at J; junction bases unmatched: 8. Germline V lookup: CDR1 SGHNT, CDR2 YYREEE (reference sequence). The CDR3 runs 14 residues. The CDR3: CASSLAGTALKAFF. CDR3 bases: TGTGCCAGCAGCTTGGCAGGGACAGCCCTGAAAGCTTTCTTT.

V and J are TRBV19 and TRBJ2-1; tentative D call: TRBD1 (6 bases). Germline CDR1 reads LNHDA; CDR2 reads SQIVND (reference sequence). The CDR3 covers 12 residues. Trimming removed 4 bases from V and 12 bases from J, with 13 bases in between. CDR3 in DNA: TGTGCCAGTAGTAGCAGGACAGCATGGCAGTTCTTC. Amino acid sequence: CASSSRTAWQFF.

The chain uses TRBV2 and TRBJ1-2, with D maybe TRBD1 (5 bases). Trimming cost V 6 bases and J 2 bases, with 19 bases left between them. Germline CDR1 and CDR2: SNHLY and FYNNEI. This CDR3 contains 16 residues. CDR3 region: CASSPGQELLNYGYTF. Here the CDR3 DNA reads TGTGCCAGCAGCCCAGGGCAGGAACTTTTAAACTATGGCTACACCTTC.

This clone has only one observation. The genes are TRBV27 and TRBJ2-5, with 10 bases aligning to TRBD2. CDR3 length equals 17 residues. Germline V gene lookup returns CDR1 MNHEY and CDR2 SMNVEV (reference sequence). The trim removed 3 bases at V and 4 bases at J, leaving 11 bases unmatched. The CDR3 DNA reads as TGTGCCAGCAGTTTCCTAGGGGCTAGCGGGAGTCGAGAGACCCAGTACTTC. Its translation is CASSFLGASGSRETQYF.

The rearrangement joins TRBV5-6 to TRBJ2-7; TRBD2 agrees at 12 bases. This CDR3 comprises 17 residues. From germline, CDR1 is SGHDT and CDR2 YYEEEE. Losses at the gene ends were 3 bases for V and 3 bases for J; bases not matched to a gene: 10. CDR3 residues: CASSSLAGGPKDYEQYF. The DNA for the CDR3 is TGTGCCAGCAGCTCTCTAGCGGGAGGGCCTAAGGACTACGAGCAGTACTTC.

The gene calls are TRBV5-8 and TRBJ2-1; D might be TRBD1 or TRBD2, each matching 5 bases. With 0 bases removed from V and 5 bases from J, the gap between germline ends came to 9 bases. This CDR3 has 14 amino acids. Germline CDR1 reads SGHTS; CDR2 reads YDEGEE. CDR3: CASSLAGLHNEQFF. The CDR3, as DNA: TGTGCCAGCAGCTTGGCGGGGCTGCACAATGAGCAGTTCTTC.